This T cell receptor (beta chain) was profiled in a study of cytomegalovirus exposure and HLA in healthy donors. Study-wide findings and caveats: What a later analysis showed was that several of the most significant clusters appeared linked to common viral pathogens.

V gave up 4 bases and J gave up 6 bases; unmatched junction bases: 10. CDR3 size: 16 residues. Germline V CDR1 and CDR2: MGHRA, YSYEKL. PCR was performed using 60 Vbeta and 13 Jbeta primers. Sequencing used immunoSEQ multiplex PCR; TCRdb keeps in-frame clones, though not all of them. The table records 99,000 or so clones, 79% of them present only once. Concerning this clone: Its antigen is undetermined.

The receptor comes from a male donor in good health and CMV-seropositive. V gene TRBV4-1 combines with J gene TRBJ2-2; 8 bases align to TRBD2. Input material: PBMCs. Here the CDR3 reads CASSPREGHPPGELFF. The CDR3 region has the DNA TGCGCCAGCAGCCCACGGGAGGGACATCCACCCGGGGAGCTGTTTTTT.